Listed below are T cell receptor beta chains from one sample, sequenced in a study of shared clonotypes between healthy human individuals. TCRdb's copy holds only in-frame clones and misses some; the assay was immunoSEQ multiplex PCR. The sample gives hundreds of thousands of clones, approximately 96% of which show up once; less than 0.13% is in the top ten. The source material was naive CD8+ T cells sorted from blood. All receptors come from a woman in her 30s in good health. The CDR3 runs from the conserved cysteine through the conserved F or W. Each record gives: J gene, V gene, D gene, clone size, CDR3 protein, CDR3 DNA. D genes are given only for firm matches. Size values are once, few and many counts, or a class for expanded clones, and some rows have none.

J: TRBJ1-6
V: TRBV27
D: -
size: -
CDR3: CASRGTEGPYNSPLHF
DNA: TGTGCCAGCAGAGGGACCGAGGGCCCCTATAATTCACCCCTCCACTTT

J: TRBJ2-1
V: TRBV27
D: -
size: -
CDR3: CASSPGSQEQFF
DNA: TGTGCCAGCAGTCCCGGGTCGCAGGAGCAGTTCTTC

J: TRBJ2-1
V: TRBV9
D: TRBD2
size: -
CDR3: CASSVWREGGHEQFF
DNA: TGTGCCAGCAGCGTATGGCGGGAGGGAGGCCATGAGCAGTTCTTC

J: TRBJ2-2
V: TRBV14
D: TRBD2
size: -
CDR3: CASSQAHAGLAAGELLF
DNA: TGTGCCAGCAGCCAAGCCCACGCCGGACTAGCGGCCGGGGAGCTGCTTTTT

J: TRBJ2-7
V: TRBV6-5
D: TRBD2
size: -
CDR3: CASRRTSGNYEQYF
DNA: TGTGCCAGCAGAAGAACTAGCGGGAACTACGAGCAGTACTTC

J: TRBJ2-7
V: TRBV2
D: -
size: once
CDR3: CASSEGHFYEQYF
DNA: TGTGCCAGCAGTGAAGGCCATTTCTACGAGCAGTACTTC

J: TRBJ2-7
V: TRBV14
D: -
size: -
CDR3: CASSQAPGRTYEQYF
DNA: TGTGCCAGCAGCCAAGCCCCGGGACGTACCTACGAGCAGTACTTC

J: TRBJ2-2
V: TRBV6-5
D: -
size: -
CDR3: CASSYDGDLYTGELFF
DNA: TGTGCCAGCAGTTACGACGGCGACCTCTACACCGGGGAGCTGTTTTTT

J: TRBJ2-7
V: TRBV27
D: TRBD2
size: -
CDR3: CASSLSYLAAQYF
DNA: TGTGCCAGCAGTTTATCCTACCTAGCGGCACAGTACTTC

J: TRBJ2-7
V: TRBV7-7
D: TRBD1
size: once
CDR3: CASSLGQGTAYEQYF
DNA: TGTGCCAGCAGCCTAGGACAGGGGACTGCCTACGAGCAGTACTTC

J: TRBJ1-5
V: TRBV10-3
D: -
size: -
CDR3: CAISDMGDQPQHF
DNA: TGTGCCATCAGTGACATGGGGGATCAGCCCCAGCATTTT

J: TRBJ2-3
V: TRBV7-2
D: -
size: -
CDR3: CASSFSTDTQYF
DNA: TGTGCCAGCAGCTTCTCCACAGATACGCAGTATTTT

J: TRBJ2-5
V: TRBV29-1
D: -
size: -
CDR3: CSAWAGEETQYF
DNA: TGCAGCGCCTGGGCTGGGGAAGAGACCCAGTACTTC

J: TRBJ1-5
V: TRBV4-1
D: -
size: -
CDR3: CASSPTNARSNQPQHF
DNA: TGCGCCAGCAGCCCCACGAACGCAAGGAGCAATCAGCCCCAGCATTTT

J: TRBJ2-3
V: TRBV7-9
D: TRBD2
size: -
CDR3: CASDEPGLTTDTQYF
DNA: TGTGCCAGCGACGAACCGGGACTAACCACAGATACGCAGTATTTT

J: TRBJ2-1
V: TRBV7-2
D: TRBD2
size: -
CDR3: CASSFGFNSGRYVNEQFF
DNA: TGTGCCAGCAGCTTCGGGTTTAATAGCGGGAGGTATGTGAATGAGCAGTTCTTC

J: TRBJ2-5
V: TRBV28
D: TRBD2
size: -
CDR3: CASSLYAGGGETQYF
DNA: TGTGCCAGCAGTTTATACGCGGGAGGGGGAGAGACCCAGTACTTC

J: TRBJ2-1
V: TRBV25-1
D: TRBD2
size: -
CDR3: CASSGSTSGRISYNEQFF
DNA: TGTGCCAGCAGTGGGTCGACTAGCGGGAGGATCTCCTACAATGAGCAGTTCTTC

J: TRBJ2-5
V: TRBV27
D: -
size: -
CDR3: CASRGSGETQYF
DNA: TGTGCCAGCAGGGGGTCGGGAGAGACCCAGTACTTC

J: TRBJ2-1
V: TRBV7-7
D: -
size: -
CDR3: CASSLEGSSSYNEQFF
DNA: TGTGCCAGCAGCTTAGAAGGCAGCAGCTCCTACAATGAGCAGTTCTTC

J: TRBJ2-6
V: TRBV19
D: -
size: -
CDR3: CASSIAPGTFSGANVLTF
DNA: TGTGCCAGTAGTATTGCGCCCGGAACCTTCTCTGGGGCCAACGTCCTGACTTTC

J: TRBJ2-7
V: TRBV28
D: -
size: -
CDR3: CASRFGGEAYEQYF
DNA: TGTGCCAGCAGGTTTGGCGGGGAGGCCTACGAGCAGTACTTC

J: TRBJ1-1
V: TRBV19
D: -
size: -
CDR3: CASSIPGYFHTEAFF
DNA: TGTGCCAGTAGTATACCGGGATACTTCCACACTGAAGCTTTCTTT

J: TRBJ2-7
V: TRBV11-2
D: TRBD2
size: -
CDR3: CASSLDPGGGYEQYF
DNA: TGTGCCAGCAGCTTAGATCCGGGAGGGGGCTACGAGCAGTACTTC

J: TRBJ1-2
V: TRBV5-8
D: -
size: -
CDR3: CASSLGISPYGYTF
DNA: TGTGCCAGCAGCTTGGGGATCTCCCCCTATGGCTACACCTTC

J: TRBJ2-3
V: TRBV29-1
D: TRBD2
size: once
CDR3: CSVGIPPGVPAGVDRDTQYF
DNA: TGCAGCGTTGGGATTCCCCCGGGAGTGCCGGCGGGAGTAGACCGGGATACGCAGTATTTT

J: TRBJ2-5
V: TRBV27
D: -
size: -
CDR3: CASAQSGDPGETQYF
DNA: TGTGCCAGCGCGCAGTCAGGGGACCCCGGGGAGACCCAGTACTTC

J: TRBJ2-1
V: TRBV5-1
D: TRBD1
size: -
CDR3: CASSLYTGTGVYNEQFF
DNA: TGCGCCAGCAGCTTGTACACGGGGACAGGGGTCTACAATGAGCAGTTCTTC

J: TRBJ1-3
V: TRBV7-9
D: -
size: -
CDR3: CASTPWGGFGSGNTIYF
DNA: TGTGCCAGCACCCCCTGGGGGGGCTTTGGCTCTGGAAACACCATATATTTT

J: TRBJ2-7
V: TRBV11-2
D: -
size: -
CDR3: CASSLGVPYEQYF
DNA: TGTGCCAGCAGCTTAGGGGTACCCTACGAGCAGTACTTC

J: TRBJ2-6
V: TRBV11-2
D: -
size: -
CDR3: CASSLVVESGANVLTF
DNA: TGTGCCAGCAGCTTAGTGGTGGAATCTGGGGCCAACGTCCTGACTTTC

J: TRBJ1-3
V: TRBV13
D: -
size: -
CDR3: CASRLNTFSGNTIYF
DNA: TGTGCCAGCAGACTTAACACATTCTCTGGAAACACCATATATTTT

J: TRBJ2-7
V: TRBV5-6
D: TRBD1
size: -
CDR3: CASSRGQGGYEQYF
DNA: TGTGCCAGCAGCAGAGGACAGGGAGGATACGAGCAGTACTTC

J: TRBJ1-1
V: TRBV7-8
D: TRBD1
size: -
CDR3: CASSFRLYLQGVNTEAFF
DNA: TGTGCCAGCAGCTTTAGGTTATACTTACAGGGGGTGAACACTGAAGCTTTCTTT

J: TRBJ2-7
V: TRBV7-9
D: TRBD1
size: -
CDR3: CATTQGAGYEQYF
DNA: TGTGCCACCACGCAGGGGGCGGGTTACGAGCAGTACTTC

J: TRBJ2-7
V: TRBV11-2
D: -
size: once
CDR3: CASSPAARYEQYF
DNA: TGTGCCAGCAGCCCGGCAGCGAGATACGAGCAGTACTTC

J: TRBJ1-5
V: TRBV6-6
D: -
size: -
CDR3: CASSYGRGQPQHF
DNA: TGTGCCAGCAGTTACGGGCGGGGGCAACCCCAGCATTTT

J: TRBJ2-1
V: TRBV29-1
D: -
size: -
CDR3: CSVEDETTEQFF
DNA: TGCAGCGTTGAAGATGAGACTACAGAGCAGTTCTTC

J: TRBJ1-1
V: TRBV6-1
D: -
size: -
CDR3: CASTESVGAEAFF
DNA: TGTGCCAGCACTGAATCGGTTGGAGCTGAAGCTTTCTTT

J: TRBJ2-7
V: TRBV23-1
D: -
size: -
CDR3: CASSQSRGHEQYF
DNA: TGCGCCAGCAGTCAATCGAGGGGCCACGAGCAGTACTTC

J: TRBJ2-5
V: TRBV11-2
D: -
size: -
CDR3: CASSLGWGIQETQYF
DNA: TGTGCCAGCAGCTTAGGATGGGGGATCCAAGAGACCCAGTACTTC

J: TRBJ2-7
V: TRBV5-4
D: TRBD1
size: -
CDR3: CASSTNRGPNYEQYF
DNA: TGTGCCAGCAGCACAAACAGGGGTCCCAACTACGAGCAGTACTTC